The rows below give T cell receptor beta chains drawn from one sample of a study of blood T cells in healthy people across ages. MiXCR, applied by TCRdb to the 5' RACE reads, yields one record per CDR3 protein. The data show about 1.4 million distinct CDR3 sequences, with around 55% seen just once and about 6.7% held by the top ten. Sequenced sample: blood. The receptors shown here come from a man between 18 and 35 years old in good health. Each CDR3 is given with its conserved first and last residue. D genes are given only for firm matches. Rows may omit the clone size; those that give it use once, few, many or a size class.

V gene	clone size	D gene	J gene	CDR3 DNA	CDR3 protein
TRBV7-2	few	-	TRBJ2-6	TGTGCCAGCAACACACAGGGTGTTCTCTCTGGGGCCAACGTCCTGACTTTC	CASNTQGVLSGANVLTF
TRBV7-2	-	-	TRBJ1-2	TGTGCCAGCAGCCCCTCATCGGGACGGACGAACTATGGCTACACCTTC	CASSPSSGRTNYGYTF
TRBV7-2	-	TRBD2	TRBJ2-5	TGTGCCAGCAGCCAGGACCTGGGACTAGATCGGGAGACCCAGTACTTC	CASSQDLGLDRETQYF
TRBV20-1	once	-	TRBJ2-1	TGCAGTGCTAGAGGGTACAGCAATGAGCAGTTCTTC	CSARGYSNEQFF
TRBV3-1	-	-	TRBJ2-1	TGTGCCAGCAGCCAAGGCCGTCTCTCGGGTGGGGCTGAGCAGTTCTTC	CASSQGRLSGGAEQFF
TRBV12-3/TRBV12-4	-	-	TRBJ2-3	TGTGCCAGCAGTTTAATGGGATCTAGCACAGATACGCAGTATTTT	CASSLMGSSTDTQYF
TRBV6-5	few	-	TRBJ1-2	TGTGCCAGCAGTTACTGGGTGCGGGAGACAGGAGGACACTATGGCTACACCTTC	CASSYWVRETGGHYGYTF
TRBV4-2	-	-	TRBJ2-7	TGTGCCAGCAGCCAAGATCTTCTAAACCCCTACGAGCAGTACTTC	CASSQDLLNPYEQYF
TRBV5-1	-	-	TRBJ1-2	TGCGCCAGCAGCTTGGATCCGTTCCAGAACTATGGCTACACCTTC	CASSLDPFQNYGYTF
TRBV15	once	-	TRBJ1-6	TGTGCCACCAGCAGAGATTGGGGCAGGGAAGATTCACCCCTCCACTTT	CATSRDWGREDSPLHF
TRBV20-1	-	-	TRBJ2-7	TGCAGTGCTAGGTGGGAATCCTACGAGCAGTACTTC	CSARWESYEQYF
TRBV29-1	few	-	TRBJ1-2	TGCAGCGTTGAACGGAGGCCAGGGAACTATGGCTACACCTTC	CSVERRPGNYGYTF
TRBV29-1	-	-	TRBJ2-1	TGCAGCGTTGAAGGGAGGCAGGGGCCGCCAGAGCAGTTCTTC	CSVEGRQGPPEQFF
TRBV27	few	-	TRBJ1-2	TGTGCCAGCAGTTTAGGACCGGAAGCTAACTATGGCTACACCTTC	CASSLGPEANYGYTF
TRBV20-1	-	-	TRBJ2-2	TGCAGTGTTAAGAGGGCCGGGGAGCTGTTTTTT	CSVKRAGELFF
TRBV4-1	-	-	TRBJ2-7	TGCGCCAGCAGCCAAGACGATGGGAGCTCCTACGAGCAGTACTTC	CASSQDDGSSYEQYF
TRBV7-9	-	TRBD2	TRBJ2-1	TGTGCCAGCAGCCCGGGGGGGCCTAGGGCTGAGCAGTTCTTC	CASSPGGPRAEQFF
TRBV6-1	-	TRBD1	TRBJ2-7	TGTGCCAGCACCCCGGACAGGGACTACGAGCAGTACTTC	CASTPDRDYEQYF
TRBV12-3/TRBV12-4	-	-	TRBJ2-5	TGTGCCAGCAGTTTAGAAGGTCGGTCAGAAGAGACCCAGTACTTC	CASSLEGRSEETQYF
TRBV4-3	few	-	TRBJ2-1	TGCGCCAGCAGCCAACCGGGGGATGAGCAGTTCTTC	CASSQPGDEQFF
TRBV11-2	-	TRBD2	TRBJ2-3	TGTGCCAGCAGCCCCACCCCGGGACTAGCGGGAGGACACGCAGATACGCAGTATTTT	CASSPTPGLAGGHADTQYF
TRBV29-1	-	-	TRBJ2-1	TGCAGCGTCGGGGGACCGGGGTACCCCTACAATGAGCAGTTCTTC	CSVGGPGYPYNEQFF
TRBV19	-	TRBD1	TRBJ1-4	TGTGCCAGTAGTATTTTGCCAGGGGGTCATGAAAAACTGTTTTTT	CASSILPGGHEKLFF
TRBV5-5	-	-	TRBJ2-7	TGTGCCAGCAGCCGGGGTCAGGCCGATTACGAGCAGTACTTC	CASSRGQADYEQYF
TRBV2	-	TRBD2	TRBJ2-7	TGTGCCAGCAAGGGGCGGGGGAGCTCCTACGAGCAGTACTTC	CASKGRGSSYEQYF
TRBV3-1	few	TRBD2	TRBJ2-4	TGTGCCAGCAGCCCACATAGCGGGGCCAAAAACATTCAGTACTTC	CASSPHSGAKNIQYF
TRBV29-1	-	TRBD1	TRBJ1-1	TGCAGCGTTGACCCCGGGACAGCTAACACTGAAGCTTTCTTT	CSVDPGTANTEAFF
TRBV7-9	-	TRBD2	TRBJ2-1	TGTGCCAGCGACAAAGGCGGGAGTGGCTACAATGAGCAGTTCTTC	CASDKGGSGYNEQFF
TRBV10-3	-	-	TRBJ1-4	TGTGCCATCAGCCAGCCGGGCACTAATGAAAAACTGTTTTTT	CAISQPGTNEKLFF
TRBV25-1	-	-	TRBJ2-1	TGTGCCAGCAGTGGGGACGGCCCGGGGCCCTACAATGAGCAGTTCTTC	CASSGDGPGPYNEQFF
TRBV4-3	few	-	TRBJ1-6	TGCGCCAGCAGCCAAGAGCGGAGTACGGGGAGCACCCTCCACTTT	CASSQERSTGSTLHF
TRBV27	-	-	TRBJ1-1	TGTGCCAGCAGGTTACACCAGGGAGAACAAGCTTTCTTT	CASRLHQGEQAFF
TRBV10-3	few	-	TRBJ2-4	TGTGCCATCAGTGAAACGGGGGGCAGGGGCAAGTACTTC	CAISETGGRGKYF
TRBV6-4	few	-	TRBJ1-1	TGTGCCAGCAGTGACTCAGGCAGGGGCAACACTGAAGCTTTCTTT	CASSDSGRGNTEAFF
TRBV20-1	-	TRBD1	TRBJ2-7	TGCAGTCCCAGGAATAGGGACAGCTACGAGCAGTACTTC	CSPRNRDSYEQYF
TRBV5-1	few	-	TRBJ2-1	TGCGCCAGCAGGATTCGGAATGGCAATGAGCAGTTCTTC	CASRIRNGNEQFF
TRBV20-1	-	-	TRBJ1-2	TGCAGTGCTATAGACATCCCCTTCTCTAACTATGGCTACACCTTC	CSAIDIPFSNYGYTF
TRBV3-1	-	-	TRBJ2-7	TGTGCCGGCAACCAAGGTCCGGGGGACCTCTACGAGCAGTACTTC	CAGNQGPGDLYEQYF
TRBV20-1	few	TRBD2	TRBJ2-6	TGCAGTGCTAGTCAGCGGGAGGGGTCGGGGGCCAACGTCCTGACTTTC	CSASQREGSGANVLTF
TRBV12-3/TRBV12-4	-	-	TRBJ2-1	TGTGCCAGCAGTGTAGTGGGGGGAGTGGGGGAGCAGTTCTTC	CASSVVGGVGEQFF
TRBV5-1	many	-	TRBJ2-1	TGTGCCAGCAGTTTAACGGATAATGAGCAGTTCTTC	CASSLTDNEQFF
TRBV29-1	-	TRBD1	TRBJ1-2	TGCAGCGTTGAAGATTCATGGCCGGTTACCGGGACAGAAGGGGATGGCTACACCTTC	CSVEDSWPVTGTEGDGYTF
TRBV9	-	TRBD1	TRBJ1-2	TGTGCCAGCAGCGGGACAGGGCGGGATGGCTACACCTTC	CASSGTGRDGYTF
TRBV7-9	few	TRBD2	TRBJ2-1	TGTGCCAGCAGCGACAGCCGGCTAGCGGGAATCTCTCACTCCTACAATGAGCAGTTCTTC	CASSDSRLAGISHSYNEQFF
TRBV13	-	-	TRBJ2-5	TGTGCCACCAGATGGGGCAATGAGCAGTACTTC	CATRWGNEQYF
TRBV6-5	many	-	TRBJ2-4	TGTGCCAGCTCTGGAGGAGCCAAAAACATTCAGTACTTC	CASSGGAKNIQYF
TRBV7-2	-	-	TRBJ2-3	TGTGCCAGCAGCCCCCTACTAGTAGATACGCAGTATTTT	CASSPLLVDTQYF
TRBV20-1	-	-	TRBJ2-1	TGCAGTGCTGTGGGGCAAATTTACAATGAGCAGTTCTTC	CSAVGQIYNEQFF
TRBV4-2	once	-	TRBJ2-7	TGTGCCAGCAGCCAAGATCCGGGACGCAGAACCTACGAGCAGTACTTC	CASSQDPGRRTYEQYF